One T cell receptor (beta chain) is described in this entry. Its specificity is not known. At one of its ends the junction is not consistent with the germline gene, which may arise from a read error. This entry is derived from a study of tumor-infiltrating lymphocytes in primary liver carcinoma. Whole-study results and caveats: The study found only about 8-24% of top clones in all five tumor regions.

Extraction of RNA together with DNA used 20-30 mg of unsorted bulk tissue. Samples were taken from five separate regions (per tumor). Making TCR beta cDNA involved around 520 ng total RNA and a constant-region primer. Slightly modified ARM-PCR with three nested multiplex PCR rounds yielded TCR beta libraries. The first two PCR rounds used TRBV1-TRBV30 primers with a Cbeta primer, nine to ten cycles each. TCRdb redid the calling of the multiplex PCR reads with MiXCR, one entry per CDR3 protein. In the table there are 110,000 or so distinct CDR3 sequences, approximately 80% of which are singletons. The CDR3 is 13 amino acids. Germline V gene sequence: CDR1 SGHAT, CDR2 FQDESV (reference sequence).

The sample was liver tumor tissue from sampling region 3. Described subset: tumor region T3, left-lateral pole. The chain uses TRBV11-1 and TRBJ2-2; D remains ambiguous. The origin of this receptor is a man aged 35 to 55 with primary liver carcinoma and hepatitis B virus infection. The CDR3 DNA reads TGTGCCAGCGGCTTTTGGGGAACCGGGGAGCTGTTTTTT. Translating it yields CASGFWGTGELFF.